Below, 5 T cell receptor beta chains from the same sample are listed, as sequenced in a study of patients and donors after allogeneic stem cell transplantation. MiXCR, applied by TCRdb to the RT-PCR reads, yields one record per CDR3 protein. The profile shows 900,000 to 1,000,000 distinct CDR3 sequences, about a sixth of them singletons. The sequencing sample was made of blood, either unsorted or a sorted T cell fraction (not recorded which). These receptors originate from a human donor who was either an allogeneic HSCT recipient or a stem cell or donor lymphocyte infusion donor (not recorded which). It is not recorded whose cells these are; they may come from a transplant donor.

There are a few counts of this clonotype. The V call is TRBV28, the J call TRBJ1-5; D not certain. The CDR3 is 11 amino acids. V lost 7 bases, J lost 9 bases, and 10 bases lay in between. Germline CDR1 MDHEN, CDR2 SYDVKM. This CDR3 is CASMVVGPQHF. CDR3 in DNA: TGTGCCAGCATGGTGGTAGGGCCCCAGCATTTT.

This clonotype was seen a handful of times. V is TRBV6-5 and J is TRBJ2-1, with 13 bases aligning to TRBD2. The ends lost 1 base at V and 8 bases at J; junction bases unmatched: 5. The CDR3 has 16 residues. CDR1 and CDR2 (germline): MNHEY, SVGAGI. The CDR3 nucleotides are TGTGCCAGCAGTTACTTACTAGCGGGGGGGCGGGATGAGCAGTTCTTC. Translation gives CASSYLLAGGRDEQFF.

This clonotype was counted a few times. The rearrangement joins TRBV3-1 to TRBJ1-5; D gene ambiguous. Germline CDR1 LGHDT, CDR2 YNNKEL (reference sequence). This CDR3 is 13 amino acids long. The ends were cut back, 11 bases at V and 5 bases at J, with 16 bases in the middle. The CDR3: CALRSVADQPQHF. CDR3 coding DNA: TGTGCCCTCAGGTCGGTTGCTGATCAGCCCCAGCATTTT.

The rearrangement links TRBV4-1 to TRBJ2-5, with 9 bases matching TRBD1. Germline V lookup: CDR1 MGHRA, CDR2 YSYEKL. The CDR3 contains 15 residues. The V and J ends lost 4 bases and 9 bases, in that order; junction bases with no gene match: 12. CDR3 sequence: CASSREGQGFSPQYF. CDR3 nucleotides: TGCGCCAGCAGCCGGGAGGGACAGGGATTTTCGCCCCAGTACTTC.

This clonotype was counted a few times. The CDR3 DNA is TGCAGTGCCGCGGACAGGGCTACTGAAGCTTTCTTT. Its translation: CSAADRATEAFF. The genes are TRBV20-1 and TRBJ1-1, with TRBD1 matching over 8 bases. The CDR3 is made up of 12 amino acids. Germline assignment: CDR1 DFQATT and CDR2 SNEGSKA (reference sequence). Trimming removed 6 bases from V and 5 bases from J; junction bases left unmatched: 5.